This TCR beta chain was identified during a study of blood T cell repertoires in COVID-19. Study background: Sites across the United States, Italy and Spain contributed samples from acute and convalescent COVID-19. PBMCs, B-cell-depleted T cells, or T cells were the source of the cDNA or gDNA that made up the material.

CDR1 and CDR2 from the germline V gene are SGHTA and FQGNSA. J gave up 6 bases and V 7 bases, and 7 bases lay outside the gene matches. This CDR3 is 14 amino acids long. The repertoire was sequenced with immunoSEQ multiplex PCR; TCRdb's copy has only in-frame clones and lacks some. The sample carries under 300,000 clones, around 86% recorded once. The TCR originated in a woman in her 70s with active or convalescent COVID-19. The genes are TRBV7-2 and TRBJ2-7; TRBD1 matches at 12 bases. Source material: peripheral blood. CDR3 DNA: TGTGCCAGCACCGCGGGACAGGGGGCCAGCGAGCAGTACTTC. Translating gives CASTAGQGASEQYF.